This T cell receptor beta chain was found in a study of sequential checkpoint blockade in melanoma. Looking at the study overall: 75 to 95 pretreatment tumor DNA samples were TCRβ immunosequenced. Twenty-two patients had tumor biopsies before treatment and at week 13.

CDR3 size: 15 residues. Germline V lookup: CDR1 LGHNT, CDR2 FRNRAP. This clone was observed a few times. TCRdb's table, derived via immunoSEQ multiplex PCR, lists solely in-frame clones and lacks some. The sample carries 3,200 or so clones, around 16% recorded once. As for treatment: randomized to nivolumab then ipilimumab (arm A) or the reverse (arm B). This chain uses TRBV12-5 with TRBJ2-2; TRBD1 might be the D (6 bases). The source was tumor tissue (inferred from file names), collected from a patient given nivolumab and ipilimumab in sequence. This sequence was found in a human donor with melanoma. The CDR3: CASMDRDTNTGELFF. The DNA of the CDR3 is TGTGCCAGCATGGACCGGGACACGAACACCGGGGAGCTGTTTTTT.